This T cell receptor beta chain was found in a study of metastatic and nonmetastatic thyroid tumors. None of the patients had undergone any treatment ahead of thyroid surgery. TCRdb used MiXCR to call clones anew from the PCR reads. Here the sample spans around 30,000 clones, approximately 4% being singletons. This clone came up many times. This CDR3 is 14 amino acids long. Germline V gene sequence: CDR1 DFQATT, CDR2 SNEGSKA (reference sequence). V lost 2 bases and J lost 0, with 10 bases in between. What was sequenced was blood. V is TRBV20-1 and J is TRBJ1-2; D may be TRBD1 (6 bases). The receptor's source is a female donor with papillary thyroid cancer or a benign thyroid nodule (not recorded which). Some clones in this sample may be carry-over from other donors' samples. CDR3 sequence reads: CSARLQGSNYGYTF. The CDR3 DNA reads as TGCAGTGCTAGATTGCAGGGGTCTAACTATGGCTACACCTTC.